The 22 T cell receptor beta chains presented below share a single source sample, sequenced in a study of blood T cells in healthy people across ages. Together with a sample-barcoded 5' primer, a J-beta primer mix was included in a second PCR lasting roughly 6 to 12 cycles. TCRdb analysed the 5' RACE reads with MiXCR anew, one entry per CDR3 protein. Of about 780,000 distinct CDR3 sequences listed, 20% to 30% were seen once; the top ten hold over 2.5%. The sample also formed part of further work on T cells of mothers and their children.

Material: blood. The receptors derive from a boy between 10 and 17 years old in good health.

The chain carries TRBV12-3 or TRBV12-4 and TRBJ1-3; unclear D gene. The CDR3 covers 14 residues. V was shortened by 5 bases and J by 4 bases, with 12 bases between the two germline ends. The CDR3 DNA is TGTGCCAGCAGTCTCGGCGTGAAGGGAAACACCATATATTTT. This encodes CASSLGVKGNTIYF.

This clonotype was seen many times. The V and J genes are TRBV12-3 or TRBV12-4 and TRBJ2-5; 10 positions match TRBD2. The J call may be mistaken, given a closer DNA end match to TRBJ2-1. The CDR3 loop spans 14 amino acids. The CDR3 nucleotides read TGTGCCAGCAGCTTCCTAGCGGGGGAGGGTGAGCAGTTCTTC. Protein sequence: CASSFLAGEGEQFF.

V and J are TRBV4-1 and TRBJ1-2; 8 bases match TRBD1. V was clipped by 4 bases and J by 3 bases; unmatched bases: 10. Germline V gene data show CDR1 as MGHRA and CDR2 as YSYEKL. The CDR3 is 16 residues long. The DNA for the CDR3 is TGCGCCAGCAGCCCCGGACAGGGCCGGGAGGACTATGGCTACACCTTC. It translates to CASSPGQGREDYGYTF.

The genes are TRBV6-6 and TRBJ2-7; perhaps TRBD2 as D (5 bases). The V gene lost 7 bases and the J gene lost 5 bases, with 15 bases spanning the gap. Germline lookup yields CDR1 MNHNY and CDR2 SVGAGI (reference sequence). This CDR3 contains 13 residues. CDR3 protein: CASTWTAGNEQYF. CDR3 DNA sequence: TGTGCCAGCACCTGGACGGCCGGGAACGAGCAGTACTTC.

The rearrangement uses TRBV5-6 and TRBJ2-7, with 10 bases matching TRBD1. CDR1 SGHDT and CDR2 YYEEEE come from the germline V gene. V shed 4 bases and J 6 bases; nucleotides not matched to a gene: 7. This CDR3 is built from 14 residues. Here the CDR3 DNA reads TGTGCCAGCAGCCCCCGGGACAGGGGTTCCGAGCAGTACTTC. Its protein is CASSPRDRGSEQYF.

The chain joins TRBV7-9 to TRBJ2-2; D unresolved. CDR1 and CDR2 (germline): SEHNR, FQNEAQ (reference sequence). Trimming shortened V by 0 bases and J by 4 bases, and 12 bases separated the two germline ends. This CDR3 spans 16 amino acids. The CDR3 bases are TGTGCCAGCAGCTTAGCGAGAACGGAGACCACCGGGGAGCTGTTTTTT. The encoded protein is CASSLARTETTGELFF.

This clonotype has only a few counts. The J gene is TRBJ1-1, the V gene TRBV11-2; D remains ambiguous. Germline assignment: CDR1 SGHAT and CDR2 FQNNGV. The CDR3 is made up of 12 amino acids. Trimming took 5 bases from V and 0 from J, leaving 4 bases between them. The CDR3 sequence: CASSALNTEAFF. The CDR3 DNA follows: TGTGCCAGCAGCGCCTTGAACACTGAAGCTTTCTTT.

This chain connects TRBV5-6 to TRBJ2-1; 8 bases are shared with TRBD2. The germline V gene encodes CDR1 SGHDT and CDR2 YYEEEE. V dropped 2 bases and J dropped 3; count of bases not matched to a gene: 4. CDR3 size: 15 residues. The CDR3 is CASSFTGGLYNEQFF. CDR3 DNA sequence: TGTGCCAGCAGCTTCACGGGGGGGCTCTACAATGAGCAGTTCTTC.

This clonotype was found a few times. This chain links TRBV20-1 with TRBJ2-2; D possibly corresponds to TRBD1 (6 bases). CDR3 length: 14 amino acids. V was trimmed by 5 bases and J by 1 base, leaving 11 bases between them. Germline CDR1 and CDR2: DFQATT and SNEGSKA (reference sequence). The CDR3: CSAPDSLNTGELFF. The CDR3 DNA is TGCAGTGCTCCGGACAGCTTGAACACCGGGGAGCTGTTTTTT.

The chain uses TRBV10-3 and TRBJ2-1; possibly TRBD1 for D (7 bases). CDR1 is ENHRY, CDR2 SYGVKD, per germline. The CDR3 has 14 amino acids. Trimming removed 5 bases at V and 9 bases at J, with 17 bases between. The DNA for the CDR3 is TGTGCCATCAGTACGGCGGGACAGATTATTGAGCAGTTCTTC. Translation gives CAISTAGQIIEQFF.

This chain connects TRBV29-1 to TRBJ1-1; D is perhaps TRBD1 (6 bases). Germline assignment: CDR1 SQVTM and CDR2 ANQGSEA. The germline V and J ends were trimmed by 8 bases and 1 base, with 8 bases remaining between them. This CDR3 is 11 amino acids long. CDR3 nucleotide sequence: TGCAGCATGGGACAGAACACTGAAGCTTTCTTT. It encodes CSMGQNTEAFF.

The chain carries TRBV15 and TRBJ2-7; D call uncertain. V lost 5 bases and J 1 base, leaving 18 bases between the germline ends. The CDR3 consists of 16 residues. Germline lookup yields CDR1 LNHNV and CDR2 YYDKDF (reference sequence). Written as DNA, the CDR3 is TGTGCCACCAGCCACCCGGCGGCGGACCCATCCTACGAGCAGTACTTC. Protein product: CATSHPAADPSYEQYF.

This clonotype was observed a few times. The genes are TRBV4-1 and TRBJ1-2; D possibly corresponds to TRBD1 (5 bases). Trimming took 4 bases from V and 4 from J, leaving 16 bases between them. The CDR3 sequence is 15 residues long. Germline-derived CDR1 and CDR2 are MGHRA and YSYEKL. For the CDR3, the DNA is TGCGCCAGCAGCCGACAGAATGTCGGGACCTATGGCTACACCTTC. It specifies CASSRQNVGTYGYTF.

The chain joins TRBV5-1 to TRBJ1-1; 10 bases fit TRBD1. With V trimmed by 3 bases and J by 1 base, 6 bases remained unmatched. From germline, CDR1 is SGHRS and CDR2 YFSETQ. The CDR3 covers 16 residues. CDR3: CASSSWDRGSNTEAFF. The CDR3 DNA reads TGCGCCAGCAGCTCTTGGGACAGGGGCTCGAACACTGAAGCTTTCTTT.

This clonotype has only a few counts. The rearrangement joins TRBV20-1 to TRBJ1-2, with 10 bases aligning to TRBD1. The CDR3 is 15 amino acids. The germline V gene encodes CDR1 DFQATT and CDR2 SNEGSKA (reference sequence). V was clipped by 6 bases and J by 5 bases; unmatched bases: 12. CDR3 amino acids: CSAPRSRDRGYGYTF. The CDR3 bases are TGCAGTGCCCCCCGGTCCCGGGACAGGGGTTATGGCTACACCTTC.

The CDR3 reads CASSDSSGGPTTDTQYF. CDR3 sequence (DNA): TGTGCCAGCAGCGATTCTAGCGGGGGGCCTACCACAGATACGCAGTATTTT. This rearrangement joins TRBV9 to TRBJ2-3, with 11 positions matching TRBD2. V shed 3 bases and J 2 bases; nucleotides not matched to a gene: 8. Germline-derived CDR1 and CDR2 are SGDLS and YYNGEE. The CDR3 has 17 residues.

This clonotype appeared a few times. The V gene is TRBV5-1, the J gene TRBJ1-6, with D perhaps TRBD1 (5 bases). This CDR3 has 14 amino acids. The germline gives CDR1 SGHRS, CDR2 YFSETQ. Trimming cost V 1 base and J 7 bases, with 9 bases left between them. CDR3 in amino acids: CASSLRTGNSPLHF. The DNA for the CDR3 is TGCGCCAGCAGCTTGCGAACAGGCAATTCACCCCTCCACTTT.

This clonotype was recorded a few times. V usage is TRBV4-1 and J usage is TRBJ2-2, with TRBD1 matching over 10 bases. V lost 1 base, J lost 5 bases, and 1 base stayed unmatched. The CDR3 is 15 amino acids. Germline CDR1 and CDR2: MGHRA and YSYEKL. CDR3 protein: CASSQGDRGTGELFF. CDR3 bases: TGCGCCAGCAGCCAAGGGGACAGGGGTACCGGGGAGCTGTTTTTT.

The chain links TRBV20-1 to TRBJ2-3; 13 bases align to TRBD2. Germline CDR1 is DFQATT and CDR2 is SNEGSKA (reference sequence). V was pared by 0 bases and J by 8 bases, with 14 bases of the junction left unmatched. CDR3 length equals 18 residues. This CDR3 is CSARDRTGTSGVVVTQYF. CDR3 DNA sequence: TGCAGTGCTAGAGATCGCACCGGGACTAGCGGGGTGGTGGTTACGCAGTATTTT.

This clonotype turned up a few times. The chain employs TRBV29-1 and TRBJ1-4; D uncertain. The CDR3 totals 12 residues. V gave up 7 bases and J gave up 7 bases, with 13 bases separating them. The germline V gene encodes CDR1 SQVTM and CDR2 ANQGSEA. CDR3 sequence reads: CSAGVGFEKLFF. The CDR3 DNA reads TGCAGCGCCGGAGTGGGGTTTGAAAAACTGTTTTTT.

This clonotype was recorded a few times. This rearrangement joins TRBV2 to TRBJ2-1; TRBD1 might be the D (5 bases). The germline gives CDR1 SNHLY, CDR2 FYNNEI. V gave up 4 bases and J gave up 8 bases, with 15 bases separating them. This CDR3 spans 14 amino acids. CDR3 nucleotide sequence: TGTGCCAGCAGTGTTCAGGGCTTAGGCGATGAGCAGTTCTTC. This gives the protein CASSVQGLGDEQFF.

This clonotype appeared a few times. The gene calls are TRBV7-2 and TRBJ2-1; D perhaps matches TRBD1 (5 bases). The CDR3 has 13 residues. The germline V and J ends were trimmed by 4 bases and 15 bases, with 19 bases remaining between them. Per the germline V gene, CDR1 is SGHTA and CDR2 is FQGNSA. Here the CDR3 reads CASSSHQVGGAFF. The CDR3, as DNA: TGTGCCAGCAGCTCCCACCAGGTGGGTGGGGCGTTCTTC. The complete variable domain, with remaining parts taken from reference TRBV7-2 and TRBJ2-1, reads GAGVSQSPSNKVTEKGKDVELRCDPISGHTALYWYRQSLGQGLEFLIYFQGNSAPDKSGLPSDRFSAERTGGSVSTLTIQRTQQEDSAVYLCASSSHQVGGAFFGPGTRLTVL.